Presented here are 32 T cell receptor beta chains from one specimen sequenced in a study of a mutant IDH1 vaccine in newly diagnosed glioma (dated by TCRdb to the early 2020s). These TCRs' antigens remain unknown. Libraries came from the immunoSEQ multiplex PCR assay. TCRdb carries this immuneACCESS record with in-frame sequences only. Its versions omit some clonotypes, under half of them owing to an unresolved V gene in the studies checked, with the rest unexplained. Within this sample are 52,000 or so clones, with 80% of them counted one time only. The top ten clones comprise 5% to 7.5% of the sample. The time point label here, explained by the study, means: week 23, last vaccination. A 20-mer mutant IDH1 peptide at 300 micrograms in Montanide made up each vaccine dose, which was injected subcutaneously together with topical imiquimod. The sequenced sample was PBMCs, obtained from a glioma patient whose treatment included an IDH1 peptide vaccine. These receptor sequences come from a man in his forties with glioma.

This chain joins TRBV29-1 and TRBJ2-7, with D maybe TRBD2 (6 bases). The germline V and J ends were trimmed by 2 bases and 6 bases, with 23 bases remaining between them. This CDR3 has 16 residues. The germline gives CDR1 SQVTM, CDR2 ANQGSEA. CDR3 sequence: CSVEMGGLKGGSEQYF. The CDR3 DNA sequence: TGCAGCGTTGAAATGGGGGGTCTTAAGGGTGGGTCCGAGCAGTACTTC.

The J gene is TRBJ2-6, the V gene TRBV6-5, with no clear D. The CDR3 covers 12 residues. V lost 7 bases and J 2 bases, leaving 3 bases between the germline ends. Germline lookup yields CDR1 MNHEY and CDR2 SVGAGI. CDR3 sequence (DNA): TGTGCCAGCACCGCTGGGGCCAACGTCCTGACTTTC. It specifies CASTAGANVLTF.

CDR3 loop: CASSRTGTNEKLFF. In DNA form, the CDR3 reads TGTGCCAGCAGTCGGACAGGAACTAATGAAAAACTGTTTTTT. This sequence joins TRBV6-5 and TRBJ1-4; 7 bases are a match to TRBD1. V lost 5 bases and J lost 1; bases outside the gene matches: 1. CDR3 size: 14 residues. Germline lookup yields CDR1 MNHEY and CDR2 SVGAGI.

The gene calls are TRBV5-6 and TRBJ1-5; unclear D gene. The V gene's germline CDR1 is SGHDT and CDR2 YYEEEE. V dropped 2 bases and J dropped 0 bases, with 3 bases sitting between them. The CDR3 extends over 13 amino acids. The CDR3 region is CASSFYSNQPQHF. For the CDR3, the DNA is TGTGCCAGCAGCTTCTATAGCAATCAGCCCCAGCATTTT.

This clone was seen just once. V usage is TRBV7-9 and J usage is TRBJ2-7; TRBD1 aligns across 7 bases. The V gene end was trimmed by 5 bases and the J gene end by 2 bases; junction bases not matched to a gene: 9. This CDR3 spans 15 amino acids. Germline V gene data show CDR1 as SEHNR and CDR2 as FQNEAQ (reference sequence). In DNA form, the CDR3 reads TGTGCCAGCAGCACCGGGACAGAGTGGACCTACGAGCAGTACTTC. It specifies CASSTGTEWTYEQYF.

The chain is built from TRBV6-6 and TRBJ2-1; the match to TRBD1 covers 7 bases. CDR3 length: 13 residues. Trimming took 11 bases from V and 4 from J; bases not matched to a gene: 8. Germline V CDR1 and CDR2: MNHNY, SVGAGI (reference sequence). The CDR3 DNA reads as TGTGCCCACGGGACAGAAAAATACAATGAGCAGTTCTTC. Amino acid sequence: CAHGTEKYNEQFF.

The V gene is TRBV29-1, the J gene TRBJ2-7, with no clear D. The CDR3 spans 11 residues. With 5 bases removed from V and 2 bases from J, the gap between germline ends came to 7 bases. Germline CDR1 SQVTM, CDR2 ANQGSEA. CDR3 nucleotides: TGCAGCGTTTCGGTCACCTACGAGCAGTACTTC. It codes for CSVSVTYEQYF.

This rearrangement joins TRBV30 to TRBJ2-6; D not certain. From germline, CDR1 is GTSNPN and CDR2 SVGIG (reference sequence). The CDR3 totals 15 residues. V lost 2 bases and J lost 1, with 9 bases in between. CDR3 coding DNA: TGTGCCTGGAGTTATGGTTCATCTGGGGCCAACGTCCTGACTTTC. Its translation: CAWSYGSSGANVLTF.

The chain carries TRBV6-6 and TRBJ1-5, with unresolved D. CDR1 is MNHNY and CDR2 is SVGAGI in the germline V gene (reference sequence). V was pared by 6 bases and J by 4 bases, with 13 bases between. This CDR3 is built from 14 residues. The CDR3 coding sequence is TGTGCCAGCAGATGGGGAGAAGGGAATCAGCCCCAGCATTTT. This gives the protein CASRWGEGNQPQHF.

The chain combines TRBV5-4 with TRBJ2-1, with D hard to call. Trimming stripped 4 bases from V and 0 bases from J, with 11 bases between. Germline CDR1 SGHNT, CDR2 YYREEE (reference sequence). This CDR3 has 15 residues. CDR3 amino acids: CASSQDPSSYNEQFF. CDR3 bases: TGTGCCAGCAGCCAGGACCCTAGCTCCTACAATGAGCAGTTCTTC. Full variable domain (outside the CDR3, taken from reference TRBV5-4 and TRBJ2-1): ETGVTQSPTHLIKTRGQQVTLRCSSQSGHNTVSWYQQALGQGPQFIFQYYREEENGRGNFPPRFSGLQFPNYSSELNVNALELDDSALYLCASSQDPSSYNEQFFGPGTRLTVL.

This clone was counted only a few times. J is TRBJ2-3 and V is TRBV18; unclear D gene. This CDR3 has 11 residues. The V gene lost 3 bases and the J gene lost 6 bases, with 4 bases spanning the gap. CDR1 and CDR2 from the germline V gene are KGHSH and LQKENI. CDR3 residues: CASSPADTQYF. As DNA, the CDR3 is TGTGCCAGCTCACCGGCTGATACGCAGTATTTT.

The sample holds one count of this clone. The chain employs TRBV19 and TRBJ2-1; D may be TRBD1 (5 bases). Germline V lookup: CDR1 LNHDA, CDR2 SQIVND (reference sequence). V was shortened by 0 bases and J by 7 bases, with 16 bases between the two germline ends. This CDR3 contains 16 residues. The CDR3 bases are TGTGCCAGTAGTATAGATGGCAGGGCCCCACTTAATGAGCAGTTCTTC. It encodes CASSIDGRAPLNEQFF.

The sample holds one count of this clone. In nucleotides, the CDR3 is TGTGCCAGCACCCCACTCAGGGTGGGCACTGAAGCTTTCTTT. Amino acid sequence: CASTPLRVGTEAFF. The genes are TRBV6-1 and TRBJ1-1; possibly TRBD1 for D (5 bases). This CDR3 has 14 amino acids. From germline, CDR1 is MNHNS and CDR2 SASEGT. Trimming stripped 7 bases from V and 4 bases from J, with 16 bases between.

This chain uses TRBV7-9 with TRBJ2-7; D may be TRBD1 or TRBD2 (6 bases each). V was shortened by 1 base and J by 3 bases, with 13 bases between the two germline ends. The germline V gene encodes CDR1 SEHNR and CDR2 FQNEAQ (reference sequence). The CDR3 is 15 amino acids. The CDR3 sequence: CASSLVEGGIYEQYF. The DNA of the CDR3 is TGTGCCAGCAGCTTAGTCGAGGGGGGTATCTACGAGCAGTACTTC.

The chain links TRBV9 to TRBJ2-1; D is perhaps TRBD2 (6 bases). CDR3 size: 14 residues. With 3 bases removed from V and 4 bases from J, the gap between germline ends came to 11 bases. Germline CDR1 reads SGDLS; CDR2 reads YYNGEE. The CDR3 bases are TGTGCCAGCAGCGGTAGCGGACCGTACAATGAGCAGTTCTTC. Translation gives CASSGSGPYNEQFF. Using reference TRBV9 and TRBJ2-1 for the parts outside the CDR3, the full variable domain is DSGVTQTPKHLITATGQRVTLRCSPRSGDLSVYWYQQSLDQGLQFLIQYYNGEERAKGNILERFSAQQFPDLHSELNLSSLELGDSALYFCASSGSGPYNEQFFGPGTRLTVL.

This clone was counted between two and nine times. The chain recombines TRBV15 with TRBJ2-7; 9 positions match TRBD1. The CDR3 covers 17 residues. The germline V gene has CDR1 LNHNV and CDR2 YYDKDF (reference sequence). The ends lost 3 bases at V and 2 bases at J; junction bases unmatched: 11. In nucleotides, the CDR3 is TGTGCCACCAGCAGGGGTGGGACAGGGATAGGCGCCTACGAGCAGTACTTC. Its protein is CATSRGGTGIGAYEQYF. Combining the CDR3 with reference TRBV15 and TRBJ2-7 gives the whole variable domain DAMVIQNPRYQVTQFGKPVTLSCSQTLNHNVMYWYQQKSSQAPKLLFHYYDKDFNNEADTPDNFQSRRPNTSFCFLDIRSPGLGDTAMYLCATSRGGTGIGAYEQYFGPGTRLTVT.

This rearrangement joins TRBV2 to TRBJ1-5; D is unclear. The CDR3 has 15 residues. V lost 4 bases, J lost 6 bases, and 16 bases lay in between. Germline CDR1 and CDR2: SNHLY and FYNNEI. The CDR3 DNA reads as TGTGCCAGCAGTGTCTACAGCGAGAGCGGTCAGCCCCAGCATTTT. Encoded protein: CASSVYSESGQPQHF.

This clone has a handful of counts. This sequence joins TRBV14 and TRBJ2-4; the D call may be TRBD1 or TRBD2 (5 bases each). Trimming removed 1 base at V and 0 bases at J, with 10 bases between. Germline V gene data show CDR1 as SGHDN and CDR2 as FVKESK. This CDR3 is 16 amino acids long. CDR3 protein: CASSQAGPEAKNIQYF. For the CDR3, the DNA is TGTGCCAGCAGCCAAGCGGGGCCTGAAGCCAAAAACATTCAGTACTTC.

This clone has only one observation. The chain joins TRBV4-1 to TRBJ2-7; D may be TRBD2 (5 bases). Germline CDR1 is MGHRA and CDR2 is YSYEKL. V lost 1 base to trimming and J lost 4 bases, with 8 bases between them. The CDR3 totals 13 residues. This CDR3 reads CASSQGTFYEQYF. CDR3 nucleotide sequence: TGCGCCAGCAGCCAAGGGACTTTTTACGAGCAGTACTTC.

The chain recombines TRBV4-1 with TRBJ2-3, with 12 bases identical to TRBD2. Germline loops: CDR1 MGHRA, CDR2 YSYEKL. V lost 0 bases to trimming and J lost 4 bases; unmatched junction nucleotides: 2. CDR3 length equals 16 residues. CDR3 DNA sequence: TGCGCCAGCAGCCAAGAACCTAGCGGGGGGGCAGATACGCAGTATTTT. This codes for CASSQEPSGGADTQYF.

The chain is built from TRBV30 and TRBJ2-1, with D perhaps TRBD1 (6 bases). CDR1 is GTSNPN and CDR2 is SVGIG in the germline V gene (reference sequence). The germline V and J ends were trimmed by 2 bases and 5 bases, with 16 bases remaining between them. This CDR3 has 15 residues. CDR3 in amino acids: CAWSLGRGWNNEQFF. In DNA, the CDR3 is TGTGCCTGGAGTTTGGGCAGGGGATGGAACAATGAGCAGTTCTTC.

This chain connects TRBV2 to TRBJ1-5, with D uncertain. This CDR3 has 14 residues. Germline V gene lookup returns CDR1 SNHLY and CDR2 FYNNEI. The V end lost 2 bases, the J end lost 4 bases, and 9 bases lay between the germline ends. CDR3 residues: CASSELGGNQPQHF. Written as DNA, the CDR3 is TGTGCCAGCAGTGAATTGGGAGGAAATCAGCCCCAGCATTTT.

This chain joins TRBV5-1 and TRBJ2-1; a possible D gene is TRBD2 (6 bases). The CDR3 runs 13 residues. V shed 4 bases and J shed 10 bases, with 15 bases lying between them. Germline lookup yields CDR1 SGHRS and CDR2 YFSETQ. CDR3 region: CASSLEGGEEQFF. The CDR3 nucleotides are TGCGCCAGCAGCCTGGAGGGTGGGGAGGAGCAGTTCTTC.

The chain employs TRBV18 and TRBJ1-2; D is possibly TRBD1 (5 bases). V was cut by 4 bases and J by 3 bases, with 15 bases left in between. Germline V CDR1 and CDR2: KGHSH, LQKENI. The CDR3 extends over 15 amino acids. CDR3 sequence (DNA): TGTGCCAGCTCACACCCACTTACAGGTGACTATGGCTACACCTTC. Protein: CASSHPLTGDYGYTF.

This chain connects TRBV19 to TRBJ1-3, with D maybe TRBD1 (5 bases). The V end was cut by 7 bases, the J end by 2 bases, with 12 bases between. The germline gives CDR1 LNHDA, CDR2 SQIVND (reference sequence). The CDR3 has 14 residues. CDR3 residues: CASTRGGAGNTIYF. The CDR3 DNA follows: TGTGCCAGTACCAGAGGAGGGGCTGGAAACACCATATATTTT.

The CDR3 bases are TGCAGCGTTGAGTCCCTTGTTGGGTTCGAAGCTTTCTTT. This codes for CSVESLVGFEAFF. This chain joins TRBV29-1 and TRBJ1-1, with D unresolved. This CDR3 spans 13 amino acids. Deletions cut 3 bases from V and 8 bases from J, with 16 bases between. Germline lookup yields CDR1 SQVTM and CDR2 ANQGSEA.

This chain's CDR3 is CASSAGGRSLHF. The CDR3 DNA reads TGTGCCAGCAGCGCGGGGGGTAGGTCCCTCCACTTT. J is TRBJ1-6 and V is TRBV7-9; weak D call: TRBD1 (5 bases). CDR1 and CDR2 (germline): SEHNR, FQNEAQ (reference sequence). V gave up 5 bases and J gave up 14 bases, with 13 bases separating them. This CDR3 is 12 amino acids long.

This chain joins TRBV9 and TRBJ2-3; 7 bases are a match to TRBD1. This CDR3 contains 14 residues. Per germline, CDR1 SGDLS and CDR2 YYNGEE. The trim removed 0 bases at V and 5 bases at J, leaving 3 bases unmatched. The CDR3 bases are TGTGCCAGCAGCGTAGTATGGACAGGAGATACGCAGTATTTT. This translates into CASSVVWTGDTQYF. Supplemented by reference TRBV9 and TRBJ2-3, the full variable domain reads DSGVTQTPKHLITATGQRVTLRCSPRSGDLSVYWYQQSLDQGLQFLIQYYNGEERAKGNILERFSAQQFPDLHSELNLSSLELGDSALYFCASSVVWTGDTQYFGPGTRLTVL.

The chain carries TRBV6-5 and TRBJ1-3; a possible D gene is TRBD1 (6 bases). This CDR3 contains 15 residues. Germline V gives CDR1 MNHEY, CDR2 SVGAGI. Deletions cut 3 bases from V and 2 bases from J, with 11 bases between. The CDR3, as DNA: TGTGCCAGCAGTTATGGCGGGGGCGCTGGAAACACCATATATTTT. Its translation: CASSYGGGAGNTIYF.

Only one count was recorded for this clone. The genes are TRBV5-6 and TRBJ2-5, with a weak D call TRBD2 (7 bases). The CDR3 extends over 16 amino acids. Trimming stripped 5 bases from V and 4 bases from J, with 21 bases between. The V gene's germline CDR1 is SGHDT and CDR2 YYEEEE. For the CDR3, the DNA is TGTGCCAGCAGTCACCGTGCACAAGGGGGGGTAGAGACCCAGTACTTC. Protein product: CASSHRAQGGVETQYF.

This clone occurred once. The V gene is TRBV11-2, the J gene TRBJ2-7; possibly TRBD2 for D (5 bases). V lost 5 bases and J 5 bases, leaving 13 bases between the germline ends. Germline CDR1 SGHAT, CDR2 FQNNGV. This CDR3 contains 13 residues. DNA for the CDR3: TGTGCCAGCAGCCATTTGCGGAGGCACGAGCAGTACTTC. Translating it yields CASSHLRRHEQYF.

The J gene is TRBJ2-7, the V gene TRBV5-1; 8 positions agree with TRBD1. Germline V gene data show CDR1 as SGHRS and CDR2 as YFSETQ. The CDR3 covers 14 residues. V was pared by 2 bases and J by 7 bases, with 8 bases of the junction left unmatched. CDR3 DNA: TGCGCCAGCAGCTTTTCCCAGGGGGCCAGAGAGCAGTACTTC. Its translation is CASSFSQGAREQYF.